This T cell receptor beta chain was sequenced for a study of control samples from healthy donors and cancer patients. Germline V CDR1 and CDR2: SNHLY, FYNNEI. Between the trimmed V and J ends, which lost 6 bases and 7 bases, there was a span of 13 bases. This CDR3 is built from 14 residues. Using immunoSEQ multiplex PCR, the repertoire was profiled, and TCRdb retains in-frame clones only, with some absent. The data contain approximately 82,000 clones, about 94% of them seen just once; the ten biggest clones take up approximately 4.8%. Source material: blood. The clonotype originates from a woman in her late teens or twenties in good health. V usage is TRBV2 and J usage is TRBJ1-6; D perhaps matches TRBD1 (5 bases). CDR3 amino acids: CASRGTVGNSPLHF. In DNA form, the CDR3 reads TGTGCCAGCAGGGGGACGGTGGGGAATTCACCCCTCCACTTT.